A single sample is the source of the 25 T cell receptor beta chains below, sequenced in a study of tumor-infiltrating lymphocytes in primary liver carcinoma. Germline DNA was also extracted, and blood RNA derived from unsorted whole blood. Researchers generated TCR beta cDNA from about 0.5 ug of total RNA, relying on a constant-region primer. What produced the TCR beta libraries was three nested multiplex PCR rounds using slightly modified ARM-PCR. With TRBV1-TRBV30 forward primers and a C-beta reverse primer, the first two PCR rounds were run for approximately 10 cycles each. Via MiXCR, TCRdb re-called the multiplex PCR reads, giving one row per CDR3 protein. Here the sample spans 310,000 or so distinct CDR3 sequences, around 60% being singletons. Sequenced material: peripheral blood. Receptors were obtained from a man aged 40-49 years with primary liver carcinoma and hepatitis B virus infection.

Concerning this clonotype itself: This may be a read error, as it is one base from a much larger clone. The chain links TRBV10-3 to TRBJ2-3; 7 bases map to TRBD1. The CDR3 contains 13 residues. Per germline, CDR1 ENHRY and CDR2 SYGVKD. The chain's CDR3 is CAIGGQNTYTQYF. CDR3 sequence (DNA): TGTGCCATCGGGGGACAGAACACATATACGCAGTATTTT.

The J gene is TRBJ1-2, the V gene TRBV5-1; D is ambiguous. Deletions cut 4 bases from V and 13 bases from J, with 20 bases between. The length of the CDR3 is 13 residues. In germline, CDR1 is SGHRS, CDR2 YFSETQ. The CDR3: CASSAPSGLWITF. CDR3 bases: TGCGCCAGCAGCGCCCCTAGTGGATTATGGATCACCTTC.

The J gene is TRBJ1-5, the V gene TRBV30, with D uncertain. V shed 1 base and J shed 6 bases, with 10 bases lying between them. Germline assignment: CDR1 GTSNPN and CDR2 SVGIG (reference sequence). CDR3 length: 13 residues. CDR3 nucleotide sequence: TGTGCCTGGAGTGCCGGGGAAGGTCAGCCCCAGCATTTT. Encoded protein: CAWSAGEGQPQHF.

This clonotype was seen more than once but under ten times. The genes are TRBV7-9 and TRBJ1-4; possibly TRBD1 for D (5 bases). V was clipped by 10 bases and J by 10 bases, with 19 bases between them. The CDR3 sequence is 13 residues long. The germline CDR1 and CDR2 sequences are SEHNR and FQNEAQ (reference sequence). The CDR3 DNA follows: TGTGCCACCCCGGGGACGCCCTTGGGAAAACTGTTTTTT. Its translation is CATPGTPLGKLFF. Full variable domain (rest looked up from reference TRBV7-9 and TRBJ1-4): DTGVSQNPRHKITKRGQNVTFRCDPISEHNRLYWYRQTLGQGPEFLTYFQNEAQLEKSRLLSDRFSAERPKGSFSTLEIQRTEQGDSAMYLCATPGTPLGKLFFGSGTQLSVL.

Comment on this clonotype: A much more abundant neighbour one base away suggests this may be a read error. The chain links TRBV6-2 or TRBV6-3 to TRBJ1-1, with 8 nucleotides matching TRBD1. The germline gives CDR1 MNHEY, CDR2 SVGEGT. J lost 3 bases, V lost 8 bases, and 14 bases had no gene match. The CDR3 is 16 residues long. The CDR3 loop reads CASATGAQVRYTEAFF. The CDR3 DNA follows: TGTGCCAGCGCGACAGGGGCACAGGTCAGGTACACTGAAGCTTTCTTT.

This clonotype was found a few times. The chain joins TRBV10-3 to TRBJ1-2; 9 bases are shared with TRBD1. V lost 9 bases and J lost 8; bases outside the gene matches: 10. Germline V CDR1 and CDR2: ENHRY, SYGVKD. The CDR3 contains 13 residues. The chain's CDR3 is CAIRQGGRWGYTF. CDR3 DNA sequence: TGTGCCATTCGACAGGGGGGCAGATGGGGCTACACCTTC.

Concerning this clonotype itself: A junction boundary mismatches the germline segment, possibly from a read error. The chain has TRBV11-2 and TRBJ1-1; D not resolved. CDR1 and CDR2 (germline): SGHAT, FQNNGV. This CDR3 is built from 11 residues. The CDR3 region has the DNA TGTGTCAGCAGCTTAGGGATTGCAGCTTTCTTT. Amino acids: CVSSLGIAAFF.

The gene calls are TRBV5-4 and TRBJ2-7, with D maybe TRBD2 (6 bases). Germline CDR1 SGHNT, CDR2 YYREEE (reference sequence). This CDR3 has 13 residues. V lost 4 bases, J lost 6 bases, and 14 bases lay in between. This CDR3 reads CASSPREAVEQYF. Here the CDR3 DNA reads TGTGCCAGCAGCCCTAGGGAGGCCGTCGAGCAGTACTTC. The whole variable domain, filled in from reference TRBV5-4 and TRBJ2-7, reads ETGVTQSPTHLIKTRGQQVTLRCSSQSGHNTVSWYQQALGQGPQFIFQYYREEENGRGNFPPRFSGLQFPNYSSELNVNALELDDSALYLCASSPREAVEQYFGPGTRLTVT.

As to this clonotype: One base away lies a much larger clone, so this may be a sequencing read error. The V and J genes are TRBV5-5 and TRBJ2-2; no firm D call. CDR3 length equals 15 residues. Germline lookup yields CDR1 SGHKS and CDR2 YYEKEE (reference sequence). Written as DNA, the CDR3 is TGTACCAGCAGCCTTGCACGCGGGAACACCGGGGAGCTGTTTTTT. It translates to CTSSLARGNTGELFF.

This clonotype was recorded many times. This chain links TRBV11-2 with TRBJ1-1; D is perhaps TRBD1 (5 bases). V was clipped by 0 bases and J by 3 bases, with 5 bases between them. The germline gives CDR1 SGHAT, CDR2 FQNNGV. The CDR3 runs 13 residues. CDR3 sequence (DNA): TGTGCCAGCAGCTTAGAAGGGGACACTGAAGCTTTCTTT. This codes for CASSLEGDTEAFF.

In regard to this clonotype: A read error may account for a junction end that differs from germline. The chain combines TRBV14 with TRBJ2-7; 9 bases match TRBD2. Germline assignment: CDR1 SGHDN and CDR2 FVKESK. The CDR3 spans 15 residues. CDR3 bases: TGTGCCAACAGCCAAGGGACTAGCTTATCCTACGAGCAGTACTTC. This codes for CANSQGTSLSYEQYF.

A note on this clonotype: Being one base from a much bigger clone, this may be a read error. The chain carries TRBV6-6 and TRBJ1-5, with TRBD1 as a possible D gene (6 bases). The CDR3 length is 15 residues. Germline V gene sequence: CDR1 MNHNY, CDR2 SVGAGI (reference sequence). The DNA for the CDR3 is TGTACCAGCAGTTACGCATGGACAGCCTGGCAGCCCCAGCATTTT. It specifies CTSSYAWTAWQPQHF.

This clonotype was seen once. Relative to the germline gene, one junction end is altered; a read error may explain this. The genes are TRBV11-1 and TRBJ2-6; unclear D gene. The CDR3 length is 15 residues. Germline lookup yields CDR1 SGHAT and CDR2 FQDESV (reference sequence). The CDR3 region has the DNA TGTGCCAGCAGCTTAGCCAAAGCTGGGTCCAACGTCCTGACTTTC. This translates into CASSLAKAGSNVLTF.

A word on this clonotype: This may be a read error: a much more frequent sequence differs by one nucleotide. This chain connects TRBV10-2 to TRBJ2-5, with 7 bases identical to TRBD1. Germline V gene sequence: CDR1 WSHSY, CDR2 SAAADI. This CDR3 is 13 amino acids long. DNA of the CDR3: TGCGCCAACAGTGAAGGGGGCCGAGAGACCCAGTACTTC. Protein product: CANSEGGRETQYF.

In its sample, this clonotype was seen a few times. The chain employs TRBV30 and TRBJ2-5; TRBD2 matches 8 bases. CDR3 length: 14 residues. The junction had 8 bases not matched to a gene; V was cut back by 3 bases and J by 5 bases. Per the germline V gene, CDR1 is GTSNPN and CDR2 is SVGIG (reference sequence). CDR3 protein: CAWRGREGRETQYF. The DNA for the CDR3 is TGTGCCTGGAGAGGACGGGAGGGGCGGGAGACCCAGTACTTC.

This clonotype was observed at least ten times. The chain combines TRBV12-3 or TRBV12-4 with TRBJ1-5, with 12 bases fitting TRBD1. Trimming cost V 5 bases and J 6 bases; bases outside gene matches: 5. The CDR3 spans 15 residues. The CDR3 coding sequence is TGTGCCAGCAGTCCCGGGACAGGGGGCTTTCAGCCCCAGCATTTT. This encodes CASSPGTGGFQPQHF.

About this clonotype: This may stem from a read error, because a much larger clone lies one nucleotide away. The rearrangement links TRBV4-3 to TRBJ2-3, with D perhaps assigned TRBD1 or TRBD2 (5 bases each). CDR1 and CDR2 (germline): LGHNA, YSLEER. This CDR3 has 15 amino acids. The CDR3 DNA sequence: TGCGCCAGCAGCCAAGAGGCAAGGCTGGGGGATACGCAGTGTTTT. Amino acids: CASSQEARLGDTQCF.

Comments on this clonotype: One junction end disagrees with the germline gene, perhaps due to a read error. The J gene is TRBJ2-2, the V gene TRBV11-3; D may be TRBD2 (5 bases). This CDR3 is built from 15 residues. Germline-derived CDR1 and CDR2 are SGHNT and YENEEA. Here the CDR3 reads CAGSLDRGNTGELFF. The DNA for the CDR3 is TGTGCCGGCAGCTTAGACCGGGGGAACACCGGGGAGCTGTTTTTT.

This sequence joins TRBV6-1 and TRBJ2-7, with 14 nucleotides matching TRBD2. Germline assignment: CDR1 MNHNS and CDR2 SASEGT. J lost 0 bases, V lost 1 base, and 2 bases had no gene match. This CDR3 has 17 residues. The CDR3 loop reads CASSEGGLAGVSYEQYF. CDR3 nucleotide sequence: TGTGCCAGCAGTGAAGGGGGACTAGCGGGGGTCTCCTACGAGCAGTACTTC.

The rearrangement uses TRBV7-9 and TRBJ1-1; D unresolved. Germline lookup yields CDR1 SEHNR and CDR2 FQNEAQ (reference sequence). CDR3 length equals 13 residues. V shed 3 bases and J shed 0 bases, with 5 bases lying between them. The CDR3 region is CASSFPLNTEAFF. In DNA form, the CDR3 reads TGTGCCAGCAGCTTCCCACTGAACACTGAAGCTTTCTTT.

The genes are TRBV28 and TRBJ2-2; D possibly uses TRBD1 or TRBD2 (6 bases each). The V gene's germline CDR1 is MDHEN and CDR2 SYDVKM. V was pared by 6 bases and J by 2 bases, with 16 bases between. CDR3 length: 16 residues. The CDR3 loop is CASSNREGGNTGELFF. CDR3 bases: TGTGCCAGCAGCAACCGTGAGGGGGGTAACACCGGGGAGCTGTTTTTT.

The CDR3 loop is CAISAGLSYEQYF. CDR3 bases: TGTGCCATCAGTGCTGGACTTTCCTACGAGCAGTACTTC. The chain is built from TRBV10-3 and TRBJ2-7, with D possibly matching TRBD2 (5 bases). The CDR3 runs to 13 residues. Trimming left V 4 bases short and J 1 base short, with 8 bases between. Germline CDR1 is ENHRY and CDR2 is SYGVKD.

This rearrangement joins TRBV6-2 or TRBV6-3 to TRBJ2-5; D may be TRBD2 (6 bases). Trimming removed 7 bases from V and 9 bases from J, with 27 bases in between. The CDR3 is 16 residues long. The V gene's germline CDR1 is MNHEY and CDR2 SVGEGT. The DNA for the CDR3 is TGTGCCAGCACTCCGAGAGGTAGCGGAGGAGGGGAGGCCCAGTACTTC. It translates to CASTPRGSGGGEAQYF.

Concerning this clonotype: A junction end diverges from the germline sequence, so it may reflect a read error. V and J are TRBV11-2 and TRBJ2-7; TRBD2 matches 8 bases. The CDR3 has 12 residues. In germline, CDR1 is SGHAT, CDR2 FQNNGV. In DNA, the CDR3 is TGTGCCAGTAGCGTAGAACGGGGGGGCGGATTCTTC. Its translation is CASSVERGGGFF.

The table lists this clonotype with many counts. The V and J genes are TRBV6-1 and TRBJ2-4; D gene unclear. V lost 7 bases and J lost 8, with 12 bases in between. The CDR3 is 12 residues long. In germline, CDR1 is MNHNS, CDR2 SASEGT. The CDR3 bases are TGTGCCAGCAACCCCGGGTGGGACATTCAGTACTTC. Protein sequence: CASNPGWDIQYF.